Below, 26 T cell receptor beta chains from the same sample are listed, as sequenced in a study of OX40 agonist ivuxolimab in advanced cancers. Produced via immunoSEQ multiplex PCR; TCRdb's table is partial and in-frame only. The sample has tens of thousands of clones, around 90% seen once. Material: CD4+ or CD8+ T cells sorted from blood, obtained in a trial of the OX40 agonist ivuxolimab. The origin of the receptors is an adult with an advanced solid tumor such as melanoma, head and neck, liver or kidney cancer.

The chain is built from TRBV11-2 and TRBJ1-1; 9 positions match TRBD1. The CDR3 loop spans 16 amino acids. With V trimmed by 6 bases and J by 5 bases, 13 bases remained unmatched. Germline V gene lookup returns CDR1 SGHAT and CDR2 FQNNGV. The CDR3 loop is CASRNSDRGVGTEAFF. For the CDR3, the DNA is TGTGCCAGCAGGAATTCGGACAGGGGCGTCGGAACTGAAGCTTTCTTT. The full variable domain, with the rest looked up from reference TRBV11-2 and TRBJ1-1, is EAGVAQSPRYKIIEKRQSVAFWCNPISGHATLYWYQQILGQGPKLLIQFQNNGVVDDSQLPKDRFSAERLKGVDSTLKIQPAKLEDSAVYLCASRNSDRGVGTEAFFGQGTRLTVV.

This chain connects TRBV28 to TRBJ2-1, with 10 nucleotides matching TRBD2. The V and J ends lost 6 bases and 5 bases, in that order; junction bases with no gene match: 7. The CDR3 consists of 15 residues. Looked up from germline, CDR1 is MDHEN and CDR2 is SYDVKM. The CDR3 coding sequence is TGTGCCAGCAGCTCAAGCGGGGGGGGCGACAATGAGCAGTTCTTC. It translates to CASSSSGGGDNEQFF.

The chain joins TRBV27 to TRBJ1-5; a weak D match, TRBD1 (6 bases). CDR3 length: 14 amino acids. V lost 3 bases, J lost 2 bases, and 8 bases lay in between. Germline V gene data show CDR1 as MNHEY and CDR2 as SMNVEV (reference sequence). CDR3 nucleotides: TGTGCCAGCAGTTTGAGACAGGGCAATCAGCCCCAGCATTTT. Translating gives CASSLRQGNQPQHF.

The chain couples TRBV30 to TRBJ1-5; possibly TRBD1 for D (5 bases). From germline, CDR1 is GTSNPN and CDR2 SVGIG (reference sequence). V gave up 5 bases and J gave up 7 bases, with 15 bases separating them. The CDR3 has 13 residues. The CDR3 DNA sequence: TGTGCCTGGTCTAGGGGAGGGACCCAGCCCCAGCATTTT. Protein sequence: CAWSRGGTQPQHF.

The rearrangement uses TRBV15 and TRBJ1-1; 9 nucleotides align to TRBD1. The V segment lost 0 bases and the J segment 1 base; nucleotides outside the gene matches: 6. CDR3 length: 17 residues. The germline CDR1 and CDR2 sequences are LNHNV and YYDKDF (reference sequence). CDR3 coding DNA: TGTGCCACCAGCAGAGATTCCGGGACAGGGCGGAACACTGAAGCTTTCTTT. Protein sequence: CATSRDSGTGRNTEAFF.

This clone has only a few counts. The rearrangement joins TRBV30 to TRBJ1-4, with 8 nucleotides matching TRBD1. The V segment lost 7 bases and the J segment 7 bases; nucleotides outside the gene matches: 8. CDR1 is GTSNPN and CDR2 is SVGIG in the germline V gene (reference sequence). The CDR3 length is 13 residues. The CDR3 protein is CASDRESGEKLFF. DNA of the CDR3: TGTGCCTCGGACAGGGAATCAGGTGAAAAACTGTTTTTT.

The rearrangement joins TRBV7-2 to TRBJ2-2; 8 nucleotides align to TRBD2. In germline, CDR1 is SGHTA, CDR2 FQGNSA. The CDR3 is 14 amino acids. V trimming: 9 bases; J trimming: 0 bases; junction bases outside the gene matches: 3. The CDR3 DNA reads as TGTGCCAGTCAGACTAGCGCGAACACCGGGGAGCTGTTTTTT. Translated, it gives CASQTSANTGELFF.

This chain links TRBV11-2 with TRBJ2-1, with 12 positions matching TRBD2. There are 17 residues in the CDR3. V was pared by 0 bases and J by 2 bases, with 2 bases of the junction left unmatched. Per germline, CDR1 SGHAT and CDR2 FQNNGV. CDR3 bases: TGTGCCAGCAGCTTAGATCGACTAGCGGGAGCCTACAATGAGCAGTTCTTC. Encoded protein: CASSLDRLAGAYNEQFF.

The chain recombines TRBV5-1 with TRBJ1-4, with D possibly matching TRBD1 (5 bases). V dropped 0 bases and J dropped 5 bases, with 8 bases sitting between them. This CDR3 is 14 amino acids long. Germline assignment: CDR1 SGHRS and CDR2 YFSETQ. CDR3 residues: CASSLGGENEKLFF. In DNA, the CDR3 is TGCGCCAGCAGCTTGGGAGGGGAGAATGAAAAACTGTTTTTT.

J is TRBJ2-4 and V is TRBV5-6; no clear D gene. The CDR3 extends over 15 amino acids. The germline gives CDR1 SGHDT, CDR2 YYEEEE. Deletions cut 0 bases from V and 3 bases from J, with 10 bases between. In nucleotides, the CDR3 is TGTGCCAGCAGCTTGGGGTTTGTCGGCAAAAACATTCAGTACTTC. Its protein is CASSLGFVGKNIQYF.

This sequence joins TRBV25-1 and TRBJ2-7; D ambiguous. With 3 bases removed from V and 2 bases from J, the gap between germline ends came to 5 bases. The germline V gene encodes CDR1 MGHDK and CDR2 SYGVNS. The length of the CDR3 is 12 residues. The CDR3 is CASSDRAYEQYF. CDR3 bases: TGTGCCAGCAGTGACAGAGCCTACGAGCAGTACTTC.

The rearrangement links TRBV7-6 to TRBJ2-7; TRBD2 matches at 12 bases. Germline-derived CDR1 and CDR2 are SGHVS and FNYEAQ. There are 16 residues in the CDR3. The V gene end was trimmed by 1 base and the J gene end by 3 bases; junction bases not matched to a gene: 4. The CDR3, as DNA: TGTGCCAGCAGCTTAGGGACTAGCGGGAACCTCTACGAGCAGTACTTC. It yields the protein CASSLGTSGNLYEQYF. Full variable domain (missing parts from reference TRBV7-6 and TRBJ2-7): GAGVSQSPRYKVTKRGQDVALRCDPISGHVSLYWYRQALGQGPEFLTYFNYEAQQDKSGLPNDRFSAERPEGSISTLTIQRTEQRDSAMYRCASSLGTSGNLYEQYFGPGTRLTVT.

V usage is TRBV7-8 and J usage is TRBJ2-7; either TRBD1 or TRBD2 may supply D (6 bases each). Germline-derived CDR1 and CDR2 are SGHVS and FQNEAQ. The V end was cut by 5 bases, the J end by 4 bases, with 15 bases between. This CDR3 has 14 residues. The CDR3 spells CASSQLEGVYEQYF. CDR3 DNA: TGTGCCAGCAGCCAACTGGAGGGGGTGTACGAGCAGTACTTC. Combining the CDR3 with reference TRBV7-8 and TRBJ2-7 gives the whole variable domain GAGVSQSPRYKVAKRGQDVALRCDPISGHVSLFWYQQALGQGPEFLTYFQNEAQLDKSGLPSDRFFAERPEGSVSTLKIQRTQQEDSAVYLCASSQLEGVYEQYFGPGTRLTVT.

This rearrangement joins TRBV6-5 to TRBJ2-7; no definite D call. Germline V gene lookup returns CDR1 MNHEY and CDR2 SVGAGI. The CDR3 extends over 14 amino acids. Trimming took 5 bases from V and 7 from J, leaving 18 bases between them. CDR3 sequence (DNA): TGTGCCAGCAGTACACCCCGGGTCCCCGTTGAGCAGTACTTC. It codes for CASSTPRVPVEQYF.

This chain joins TRBV28 and TRBJ1-1; D might be TRBD1 (6 bases). The germline V gene encodes CDR1 MDHEN and CDR2 SYDVKM. V gave up 5 bases and J gave up 4 bases, with 14 bases separating them. The CDR3 sequence is 14 residues long. CDR3 amino acids: CASSLDRRSTEAFF. As DNA, the CDR3 is TGTGCCAGCAGTCTCGACAGGAGGAGCACTGAAGCTTTCTTT.

This chain joins TRBV6-6 and TRBJ1-1; 7 bases fit TRBD1. CDR1 is MNHNY, CDR2 SVGAGI, per germline (reference sequence). Germline trimming cut 4 bases from V and 4 bases from J; bases unmatched to any gene: 6. The CDR3 sequence is 14 residues long. As DNA, the CDR3 is TGTGCCAGCAGTTCCCAGGGGGTGAGCACTGAAGCTTTCTTT. Residues: CASSSQGVSTEAFF.

This clone has only a few counts. The rearrangement joins TRBV7-9 to TRBJ1-3; D unclear. V gave up 5 bases and J gave up 5 bases, with 16 bases separating them. Germline V lookup: CDR1 SEHNR, CDR2 FQNEAQ (reference sequence). The CDR3 loop spans 15 amino acids. CDR3 coding DNA: TGTGCCAGCAGCCACGACAACGCTATTAGAAACACCATATATTTT. Translation: CASSHDNAIRNTIYF.

The count of this clone is one. The rearrangement joins TRBV29-1 to TRBJ2-5; D is possibly TRBD1 or TRBD2 (6 bases each). Germline V lookup: CDR1 SQVTM, CDR2 ANQGSEA. The CDR3 runs 12 residues. The V end was cut by 7 bases, the J end by 7 bases, with 16 bases between. The CDR3 loop is CSAEGGRWTQYF. CDR3 nucleotide sequence: TGCAGCGCCGAGGGGGGCAGGTGGACCCAGTACTTC.

The chain couples TRBV11-2 to TRBJ2-5, with D perhaps matching TRBD2 (6 bases). The germline V gene has CDR1 SGHAT and CDR2 FQNNGV. The CDR3 loop spans 14 amino acids. V lost 5 bases, J lost 11 bases, and 21 bases lay in between. The CDR3 nucleotides are TGTGCCAGCAGCCCCACCTGGCCGACGGGGGAGCAGTACTTC. Translated: CASSPTWPTGEQYF.

This clone was detected only a few times. The chain combines TRBV5-6 with TRBJ1-1; D uncertain. V was shortened by 4 bases and J by 2 bases, with 12 bases between the two germline ends. The V gene's germline CDR1 is SGHDT and CDR2 YYEEEE. This CDR3 is built from 14 residues. The CDR3 loop is CASSPGPGNTEAFF. The CDR3 nucleotides read TGTGCCAGCAGCCCCGGTCCGGGAAACACTGAAGCTTTCTTT.

The genes are TRBV6-6 and TRBJ1-1; 10 positions agree with TRBD1. Germline V gene data show CDR1 as MNHNY and CDR2 as SVGAGI (reference sequence). V was pared by 8 bases and J by 4 bases, with 7 bases of the junction left unmatched. The CDR3 covers 14 residues. CDR3 bases: TGTGCCAGCTATCGACAGGGGGCGCGCACTGAAGCTTTCTTT. Translating gives CASYRQGARTEAFF.

This clone was recorded once. The chain is built from TRBV5-4 and TRBJ1-1; 12 nucleotides align to TRBD1. Germline V gene sequence: CDR1 SGHNT, CDR2 YYREEE (reference sequence). The junction had 9 bases not matched to a gene; V was cut back by 4 bases and J by 11 bases. The CDR3 is 14 amino acids. CDR3 sequence reads: CASSEGQGARGAFF. The CDR3 DNA sequence: TGTGCCAGCAGCGAGGGACAGGGGGCGCGAGGGGCTTTCTTT.

The chain combines TRBV10-1 with TRBJ2-2, with TRBD2 matching 7 bases. The CDR3 loop spans 13 amino acids. Germline lookup yields CDR1 WNHNN and CDR2 SYGVQD (reference sequence). The ends lost 8 bases at V and 1 base at J; junction bases unmatched: 1. DNA of the CDR3: TGCGCCAGCGCGGGGGTGAACACCGGGGAGCTGTTTTTT. It yields the protein CASAGVNTGELFF.

The chain is built from TRBV18 and TRBJ1-1; no definite D call. Germline CDR1 reads KGHSH; CDR2 reads LQKENI. This CDR3 comprises 13 residues. The V end was cut by 3 bases, the J end by 6 bases, with 11 bases between. CDR3 region: CASSPQEESEAFF. The CDR3 DNA sequence: TGTGCCAGCTCACCTCAGGAGGAGTCTGAAGCTTTCTTT.

This clone was picked up one time. V and J are TRBV9 and TRBJ1-4, with 7 bases matching TRBD1. Germline values: CDR1 SGDLS, CDR2 YYNGEE. After removal of 1 base from V and 5 bases from J, the junction contained 5 bases not matched to a gene. The CDR3 has 15 residues. The CDR3 region is CASSVTGTVNEKLFF. In DNA form, the CDR3 reads TGTGCCAGCAGCGTAACCGGGACAGTCAATGAAAAACTGTTTTTT.

The V and J genes are TRBV2 and TRBJ1-5, with a weak D call TRBD1 (5 bases). Germline V CDR1 and CDR2: SNHLY, FYNNEI. This CDR3 region has 13 residues. The V gene lost 3 bases and the J gene lost 7 bases, with 10 bases spanning the gap. CDR3 bases: TGTGCCAGCAGTGACAGGGAGGACCAGCCCCAGCATTTT. This codes for CASSDREDQPQHF. Looking up the rest from reference TRBV2 and TRBJ1-5 gives the full variable domain: EPEVTQTPSHQVTQMGQEVILRCVPISNHLYFYWYRQILGQKVEFLVSFYNNEISEKSEIFDDQFSVERPDGSNFTLKIRSTKLEDSAMYFCASSDREDQPQHFGDGTRLSIL.